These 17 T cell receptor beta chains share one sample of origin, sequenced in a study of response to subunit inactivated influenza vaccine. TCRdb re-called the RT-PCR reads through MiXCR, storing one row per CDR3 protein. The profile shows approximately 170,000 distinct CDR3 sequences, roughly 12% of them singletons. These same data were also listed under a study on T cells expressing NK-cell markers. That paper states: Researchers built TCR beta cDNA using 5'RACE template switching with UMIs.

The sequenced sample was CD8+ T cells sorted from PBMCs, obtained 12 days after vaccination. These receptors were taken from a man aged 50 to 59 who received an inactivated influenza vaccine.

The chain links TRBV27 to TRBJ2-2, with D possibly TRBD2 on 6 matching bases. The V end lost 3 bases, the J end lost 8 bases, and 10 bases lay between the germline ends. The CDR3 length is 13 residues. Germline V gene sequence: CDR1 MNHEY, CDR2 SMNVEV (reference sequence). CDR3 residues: CASSFGGKGELFF. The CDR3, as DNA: TGTGCCAGCAGTTTTGGGGGGAAGGGGGAGCTGTTTTTT.

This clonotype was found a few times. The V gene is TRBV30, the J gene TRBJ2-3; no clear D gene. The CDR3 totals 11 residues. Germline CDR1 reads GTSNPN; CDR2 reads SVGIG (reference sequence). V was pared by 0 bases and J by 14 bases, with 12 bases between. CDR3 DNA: TGTGCCTGGAGTGTATCGCCGACCCGGTATTTT. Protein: CAWSVSPTRYF. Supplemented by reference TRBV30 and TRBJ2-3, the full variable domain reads SQTIHQWPATLVQPVGSPLSLECTVEGTSNPNLYWYRQAAGRGLQLLFYSVGIGQISSEVPQNLSASRPQDRQFILSSKKLLLSDSGFYLCAWSVSPTRYFGPGTRLTVL.

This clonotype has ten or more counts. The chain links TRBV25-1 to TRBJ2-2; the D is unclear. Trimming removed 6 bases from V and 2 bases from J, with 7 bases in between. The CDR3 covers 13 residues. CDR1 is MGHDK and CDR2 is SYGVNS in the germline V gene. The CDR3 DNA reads TGTGCCAGCAGCAAACGAAACACCGGGGAGCTGTTTTTT. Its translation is CASSKRNTGELFF.

Written as DNA, the CDR3 is TGTGCCAGCAGCTGGGGGACACGAGCCTACGAGCAGTACTTC. Its protein is CASSWGTRAYEQYF. This chain uses TRBV5-6 with TRBJ2-7; TRBD1 is a possible D gene (6 bases). The V and J ends lost 3 bases and 2 bases respectively, with 12 bases between them. The CDR3 spans 14 residues. Germline V gene sequence: CDR1 SGHDT, CDR2 YYEEEE.

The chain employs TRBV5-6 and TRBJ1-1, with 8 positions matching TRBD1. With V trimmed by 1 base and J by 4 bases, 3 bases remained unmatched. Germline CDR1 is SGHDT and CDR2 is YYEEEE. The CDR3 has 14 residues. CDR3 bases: TGTGCCAGCAGCTTGCAGGGGGCCAGCACTGAAGCTTTCTTT. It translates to CASSLQGASTEAFF.

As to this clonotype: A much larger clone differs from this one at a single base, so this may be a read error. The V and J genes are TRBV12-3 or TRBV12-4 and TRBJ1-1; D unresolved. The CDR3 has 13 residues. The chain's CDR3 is CASSFSENTQAFF. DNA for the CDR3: TGTGCCAGCAGTTTTTCAGAGAACACTCAAGCTTTCTTT.

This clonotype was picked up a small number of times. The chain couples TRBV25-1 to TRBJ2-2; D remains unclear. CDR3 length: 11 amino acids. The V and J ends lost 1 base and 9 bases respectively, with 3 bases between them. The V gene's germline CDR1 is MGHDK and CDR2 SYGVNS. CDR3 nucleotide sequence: TGTGCCAGCAGTGAATCCCGGGAGCTGTTTTTT. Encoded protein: CASSESRELFF.

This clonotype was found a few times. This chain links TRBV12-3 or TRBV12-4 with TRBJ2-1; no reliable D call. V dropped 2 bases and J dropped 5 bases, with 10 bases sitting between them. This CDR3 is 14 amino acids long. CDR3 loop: CASSLWQVNNEQFF. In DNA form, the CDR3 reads TGTGCCAGCAGTTTATGGCAGGTTAACAATGAGCAGTTCTTC.

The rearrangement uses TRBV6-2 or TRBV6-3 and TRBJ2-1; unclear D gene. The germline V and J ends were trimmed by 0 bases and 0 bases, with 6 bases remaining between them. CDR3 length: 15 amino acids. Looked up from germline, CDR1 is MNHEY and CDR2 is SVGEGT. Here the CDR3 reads CASSYSRSSYNEQFF. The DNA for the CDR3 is TGTGCCAGCAGTTACTCGAGGAGCTCCTACAATGAGCAGTTCTTC.

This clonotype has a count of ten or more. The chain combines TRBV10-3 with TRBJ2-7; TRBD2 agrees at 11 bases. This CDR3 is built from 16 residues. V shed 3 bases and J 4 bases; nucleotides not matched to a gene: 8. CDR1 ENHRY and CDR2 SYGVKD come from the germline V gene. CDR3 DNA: TGTGCCATCAGTGACTGGGGACTAGCGGCGCAATACGAGCAGTACTTC. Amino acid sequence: CAISDWGLAAQYEQYF.

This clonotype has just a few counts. CDR3 nucleotide sequence: TGTGCCAGCAGTTACGGACAGACTAGCTCTGGAAACACCATATATTTT. Amino acid sequence: CASSYGQTSSGNTIYF. The gene calls are TRBV6-5 and TRBJ1-3, with D possibly matching TRBD1 (6 bases). CDR1 is MNHEY and CDR2 is SVGAGI in the germline V gene. The CDR3 loop spans 16 amino acids. V was cut by 2 bases and J by 0 bases, with 11 bases left in between.

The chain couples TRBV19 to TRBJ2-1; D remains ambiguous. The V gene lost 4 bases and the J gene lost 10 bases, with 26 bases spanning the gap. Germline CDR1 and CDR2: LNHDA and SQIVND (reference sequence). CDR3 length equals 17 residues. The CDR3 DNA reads TGTGCCAGTAGTACACCCTCTCCTGCGGCCCTTCCCGGGGAGCAGTTCTTC. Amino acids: CASSTPSPAALPGEQFF.

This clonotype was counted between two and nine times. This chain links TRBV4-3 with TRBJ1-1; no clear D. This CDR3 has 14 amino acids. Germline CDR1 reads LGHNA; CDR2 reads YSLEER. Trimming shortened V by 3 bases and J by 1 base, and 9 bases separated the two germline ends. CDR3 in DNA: TGCGCCAGCAGCCACACAACGGAGAACACTGAAGCTTTCTTT. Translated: CASSHTTENTEAFF.

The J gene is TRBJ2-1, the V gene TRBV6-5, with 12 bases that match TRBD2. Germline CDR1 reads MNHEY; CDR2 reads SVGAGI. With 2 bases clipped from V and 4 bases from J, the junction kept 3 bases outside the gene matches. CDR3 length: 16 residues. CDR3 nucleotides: TGTGCCAGCAGTTACGGGCTAGCGGGAGGGTACAATGAGCAGTTCTTC. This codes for CASSYGLAGGYNEQFF.

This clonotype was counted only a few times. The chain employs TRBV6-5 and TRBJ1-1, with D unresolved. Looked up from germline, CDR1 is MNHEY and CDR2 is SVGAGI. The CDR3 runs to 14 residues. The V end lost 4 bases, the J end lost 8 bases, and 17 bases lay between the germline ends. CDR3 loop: CASSSLYDRAEAFF. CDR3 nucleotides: TGTGCCAGCAGTTCCCTCTATGACCGAGCGGAAGCTTTCTTT.

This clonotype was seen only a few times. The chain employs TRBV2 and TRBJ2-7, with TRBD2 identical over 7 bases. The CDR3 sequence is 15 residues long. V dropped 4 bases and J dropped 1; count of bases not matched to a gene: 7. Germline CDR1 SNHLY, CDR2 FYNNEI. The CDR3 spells CASSVGEGGSYEQYF. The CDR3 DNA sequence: TGTGCCAGCAGTGTAGGGGAGGGAGGTTCCTACGAGCAGTACTTC.

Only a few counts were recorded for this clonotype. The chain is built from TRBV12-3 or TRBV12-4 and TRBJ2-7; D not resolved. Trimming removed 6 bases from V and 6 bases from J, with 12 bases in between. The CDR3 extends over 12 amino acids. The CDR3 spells CASRLSLAEQYF. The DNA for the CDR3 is TGTGCCAGCAGATTAAGTCTGGCCGAGCAGTACTTC.